This record concerns one T cell receptor (beta chain) sequence. The target of this receptor is not known. Base qualities are missing; no much larger clone stands one base away. Using the deep immunoSEQ assay, multiplex PCR amplified TCR CDR3 regions from genomic DNA. For each cell subset, the extracted genomic DNA was distributed evenly across all wells of several immunoSEQ 96-well plates, and each plate served as one replicate. Each replicate PCR for sorted subsets received approximately 220 ng genomic DNA, equal to 28,000 or so T cell genomes. The purified libraries were quantified using a Qubit 3.0 fluorometer, sized with a Bioanalyzer 2100, and then quantified again using the KAPA Library Quantification kit. Each immunoSEQ 96-well plate was sequenced on its own single-read 150-cycle Illumina NextSeq 550 flow cell. In the source study's methods: Because the immunoSEQ output included only junctional sequences and no quality scores, the filtering could not be the same as the filtering used for full-length reads. Sequences were annotated with PyIR, a Python wrapper for IgBLAST v1.9, using IMGT germline references to assign V/J genes and CDR3. Reads were filtered out if the reads had weak V/J assignments (E-value above 1e-6), no CDR3, stop codons, out-of-frame junctions, or ambiguous translated residues. V3J clonotypes were defined as sequences sharing an identical inferred V gene, J gene, and CDR3 amino acid sequence. The percentage overlap between two repertoires was calculated by dividing the number of shared unique clonotypes by the size of the smaller repertoire. RTK rarefaction, the Chao1 estimator, and Recon v2.1 estimates of unobserved clonotypes were used to assess repertoire richness. For all TCRbeta clonotypes obtained by the gDNA method from a few donors, generation probabilities were computed with OLGA. The immuneACCESS repertoire file appears here via TCRdb, limited to in-frame rearrangements. These files lack a portion of the clones; in checked studies, under half of the deficit traces to unresolved V genes, and the cause of the others is not known. The D gene and trimming were derived from the DNA, and the V and J assignments and clone size from that table. This sample comprises 740,000 or so clones, around four fifths of them detected only once. Around 1.7% of the sample is held by the ten biggest clonotypes.

The sample originates from a study of shared clonotypes between healthy human individuals (TCRdb year 2020). Background for the entire study: The cohort included three men and a couple of women between 18 and 49 years of age. For each donor, CD4 naive and CD4 memory were each run on three plates, CD8 naive on two plates, and CD8 memory on one plate. To estimate repertoire size and how much clonotypes are shared between individuals, the study performed deep sequencing of blood TCR repertoires from about five healthy adults. Libraries were prepared and TCR repertoires were sequenced by different laboratories using diverse techniques, in order to increase sequencing depth and limit assay-specific biases. Per donor, leukapheresis produced somewhere between about 0.9 and 9.5 billion PBMCs. The research as a whole found: Clonotypes shared by all four sorted-subset donors showed higher generation probabilities than non-shared clonotypes. Around 5% of naive CD4, 3.5% of naive CD8, around 2.3% of memory CD4, and 0.4% of memory CD8 clonotypes were shared across several donors. Even with the large sequencing depth, rarefaction of the sorted-subset datasets indicated that sequencing was incomplete. Estimated clonotype richness was generally larger for naive than for memory subsets. Only blood was sampled, and tissue TCR repertoires likely differ from those in blood. The genetic and exposure-history diversity represented was limited by the small number of donors. Pairwise subsampling indicated that sequencing depth was expected to affect the degree of clonotype sharing among donors.

Healthy HIV-negative adults with no recently reported acute infections or vaccinations were included as donors. Every donor was a Caucasian adult residing in Nashville, Tennessee, USA. CD4+ T cells were enriched by magnetic negative selection, after which naive cells were positively selected on CD45RA and the negative fraction was taken as the memory subset. Blood was obtained by leukapheresis, after which PBMCs were separated by Ficoll-Histopaque density gradient centrifugation and cryopreserved in liquid nitrogen vapor phase. Analytical flow cytometry was used to check the purity and quantity of each magnetically sorted T cell population. Each sorted fraction had its genomic DNA isolated and then quantified by UV absorbance on a Nanodrop 2000c. Deletion took 7 bases off V and 4 bases off J, with a span of 14 bases between the germline ends. The germline V gene provides CDR1 MDHEN and CDR2 SYDVKM. Its CDR3 holds 14 amino acids, cysteine through phenylalanine. The only DNA kept is the CDR3, 42 bases in frame from the first base.

The sequenced sample consisted of memory CD4+ T cells sorted from blood. The cell subset or site label for this specimen denotes: CD45RA-negative fraction. The chain couples TRBV28 to TRBJ1-3; no D gene is confidently identified. The clonotype comes from a young woman in good health. The DNA is TGTGCCAGCACCACCCTCGATGGGGGAAACACCATATATTTT. The encoded protein is CASTTLDGGNTIYF.